The 3 T cell receptor beta chains below all came from one sample that was sequenced in a study of shared clonotypes between healthy human individuals (dated by TCRdb to the early 2020s). Receptors were amplified or captured by the immunoSEQ multiplex PCR assay. Sourced from immuneACCESS, this table was stored by TCRdb with only in-frame sequences that have V and J called. A share of the clones is absent; for the studies checked, an unresolved V gene accounts for under half, and the remainder has no known explanation. The sample table records a few million clones; 90% to 95% of these occur just once. The ten largest account for about 0.37% of the sample. The material sequenced was naive CD4+ T cells from PBMCs. This specimen's cell subset or site label, per the study, means: CD45RA+ positively selected. Receptor source: a man aged 18 to 30 in good health. Some clones in this sample may be carry-over from other donors' samples.

The J gene is TRBJ2-2, the V gene TRBV6-6; D not certain. The germline CDR1 and CDR2 sequences are MNHNY and SVGAGI (reference sequence). V lost 6 bases to trimming and J lost 5 bases, with 7 bases between them. CDR3 length: 12 amino acids. The CDR3 DNA is TGTGCCAGCAGGAAGACAACCGGGGAGCTGTTTTTT. Translated, it gives CASRKTTGELFF.

The chain is built from TRBV5-4 and TRBJ2-1, with 9 bases aligning to TRBD1. J was trimmed by 14 bases and V by 1 base; bases with no gene match: 4. This CDR3 contains 12 residues. Germline CDR1 is SGHNT and CDR2 is YYREEE (reference sequence). CDR3 residues: CASSLPGQGEFF. Written as DNA, the CDR3 is TGTGCCAGCAGCTTGCCGGGACAGGGAGAGTTCTTC.

This chain uses TRBV30 with TRBJ2-3; no reliable D call. V dropped 2 bases and J dropped 2 bases, with 8 bases sitting between them. The CDR3 is made up of 13 amino acids. Germline V gene data show CDR1 as GTSNPN and CDR2 as SVGIG (reference sequence). The CDR3 sequence is CAWSPPNTDTQYF. The DNA for the CDR3 is TGTGCCTGGAGTCCGCCAAACACAGATACGCAGTATTTT. Based on the CDR3 plus reference TRBV30 and TRBJ2-3, the full variable domain is SQTIHQWPATLVQPVGSPLSLECTVEGTSNPNLYWYRQAAGRGLQLLFYSVGIGQISSEVPQNLSASRPQDRQFILSSKKLLLSDSGFYLCAWSPPNTDTQYFGPGTRLTVL.